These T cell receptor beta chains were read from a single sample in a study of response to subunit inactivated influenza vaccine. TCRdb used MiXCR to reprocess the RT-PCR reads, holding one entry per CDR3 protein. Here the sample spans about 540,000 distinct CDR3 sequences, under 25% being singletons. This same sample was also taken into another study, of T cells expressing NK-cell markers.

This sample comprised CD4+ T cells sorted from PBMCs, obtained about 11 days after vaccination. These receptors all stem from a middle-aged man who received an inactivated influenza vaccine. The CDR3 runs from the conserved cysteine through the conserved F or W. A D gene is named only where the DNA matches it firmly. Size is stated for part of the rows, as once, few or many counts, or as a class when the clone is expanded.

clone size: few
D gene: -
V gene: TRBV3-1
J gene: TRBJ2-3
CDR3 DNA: TGTGCCAGCAGCCAACGCGAGGCCTCCACAGATACGCAGTATTTT
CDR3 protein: CASSQREASTDTQYF

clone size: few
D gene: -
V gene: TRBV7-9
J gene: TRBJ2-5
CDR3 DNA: TGTGCCAGCAGCTTAGCGGGGGTAAAAGAGACCCAGTACTTC
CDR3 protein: CASSLAGVKETQYF

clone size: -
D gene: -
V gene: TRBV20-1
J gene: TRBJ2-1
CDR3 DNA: TGCAGTGCTCCCCAAATTGGCCTCTACAATGAGCAGTTCTTC
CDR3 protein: CSAPQIGLYNEQFF

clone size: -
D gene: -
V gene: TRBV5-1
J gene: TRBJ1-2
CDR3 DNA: TGCGCCAGCAGGAACAGAATGGATGGCTACACCTTC
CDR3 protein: CASRNRMDGYTF

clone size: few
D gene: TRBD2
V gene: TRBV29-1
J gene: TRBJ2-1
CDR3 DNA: TGCAGCGTCCGGGGCCCACTAGCGGGAAAGAACAATGAGCAGTTCTTC
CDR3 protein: CSVRGPLAGKNNEQFF

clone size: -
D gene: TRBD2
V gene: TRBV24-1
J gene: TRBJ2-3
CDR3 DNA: TGTGCCACCAGCCCCAGCGGGAGGGCCAAAGATACGCAGTATTTT
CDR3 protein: CATSPSGRAKDTQYF

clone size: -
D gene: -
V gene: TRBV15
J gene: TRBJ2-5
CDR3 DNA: TGTGCCACCAGCAGGGGACCAGTCCGGGAGACCCAGTACTTC
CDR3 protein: CATSRGPVRETQYF

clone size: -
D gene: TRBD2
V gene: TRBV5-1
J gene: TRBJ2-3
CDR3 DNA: TGCGCCAGCAGCGGGGGGACTAGCGGGAGAGGAACAGATACGCAGTATTTT
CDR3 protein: CASSGGTSGRGTDTQYF

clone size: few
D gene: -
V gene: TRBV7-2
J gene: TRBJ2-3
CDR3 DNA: TGTGCCAGCAGCCTCCGTCGATTAGCGGTTAGCACAGATACGCAGTATTTT
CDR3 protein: CASSLRRLAVSTDTQYF

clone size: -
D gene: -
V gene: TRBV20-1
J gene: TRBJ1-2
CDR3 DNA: TGCAGTGCTCCCCCAGCGAGCCAGTCCTCTGGCTACACCTTC
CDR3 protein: CSAPPASQSSGYTF

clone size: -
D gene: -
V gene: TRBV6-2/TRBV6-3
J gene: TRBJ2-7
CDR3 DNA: TGTGCCAGCAGCAACAAGAACGAGCAGTACTTC
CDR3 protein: CASSNKNEQYF

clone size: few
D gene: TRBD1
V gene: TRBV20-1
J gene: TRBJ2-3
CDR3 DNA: TGCAGTGCTACGCGCCTTAGGTTCGGGGACAGGGTACCAGATACGCAGTATTTT
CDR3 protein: CSATRLRFGDRVPDTQYF

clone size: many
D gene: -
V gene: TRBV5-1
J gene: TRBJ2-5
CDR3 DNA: TGCGCCAGCAGCCTTGGGACGGAGCAAGAGACCCAGTACTTC
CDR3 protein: CASSLGTEQETQYF

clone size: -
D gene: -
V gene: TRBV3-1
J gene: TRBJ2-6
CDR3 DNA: TGTGCCAGCGCCTCTGGGGCCAACGTCCTGACTTTC
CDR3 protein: CASASGANVLTF

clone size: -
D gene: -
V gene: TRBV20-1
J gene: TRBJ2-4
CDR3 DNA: TGCAGTGCCTACGACCAGGCAGGGGCCCAAAACATTCAGTACTTC
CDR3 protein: CSAYDQAGAQNIQYF

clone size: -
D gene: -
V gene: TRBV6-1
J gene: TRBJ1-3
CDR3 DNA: TGTGCCAGCCTAGAACCCGACAGGCGTACAGAAGCGACTGGAAACACCATATATTTT
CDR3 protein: CASLEPDRRTEATGNTIYF

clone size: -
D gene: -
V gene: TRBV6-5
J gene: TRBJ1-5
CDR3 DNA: TGTGCCAGCACTTCCAGATTATATAGCAATCAGCCCCAGCATTTT
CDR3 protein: CASTSRLYSNQPQHF

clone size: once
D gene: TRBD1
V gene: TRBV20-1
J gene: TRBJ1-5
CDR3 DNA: TGCAGTGCTAGTAAGGGACAGGGTAATCAGCCCCAGCATTTT
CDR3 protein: CSASKGQGNQPQHF

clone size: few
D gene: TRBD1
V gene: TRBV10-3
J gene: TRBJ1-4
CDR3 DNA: TGTGCCATCAGTGATCAGGACAGGGGAGGCGAAAAACTGTTTTTT
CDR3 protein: CAISDQDRGGEKLFF

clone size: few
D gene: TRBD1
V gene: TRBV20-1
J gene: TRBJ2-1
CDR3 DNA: TGCAGTGCTAAGAAGATACAGGGGGCGGATGAGCAGTTCTTC
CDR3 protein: CSAKKIQGADEQFF

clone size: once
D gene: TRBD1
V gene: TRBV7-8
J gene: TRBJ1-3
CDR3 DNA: TGTGCCAGCAGCAGGGGGCAGCTCTCTGGAAACACCATATATTTT
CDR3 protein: CASSRGQLSGNTIYF

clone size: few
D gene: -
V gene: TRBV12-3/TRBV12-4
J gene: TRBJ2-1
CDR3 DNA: TGTGCCAGCAATCCAAGGGAACGCCTAAATGAGCAGTTCTTC
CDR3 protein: CASNPRERLNEQFF

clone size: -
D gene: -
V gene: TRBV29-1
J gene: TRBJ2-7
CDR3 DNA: TGCAGCGTTGTGGAGGGAGACCCCTACGAGCAGTACTTC
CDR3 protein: CSVVEGDPYEQYF

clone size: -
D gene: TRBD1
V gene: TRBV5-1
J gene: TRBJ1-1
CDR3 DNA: TGCGCCAGCAGCCTAGGACAGGGTCGAGGGAACACTGAAGCTTTCTTT
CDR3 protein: CASSLGQGRGNTEAFF

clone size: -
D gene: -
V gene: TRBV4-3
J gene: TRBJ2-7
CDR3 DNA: TGCGCCAGCAGCCAAGATCTCAGCTTCTACGAGCAGTACTTC
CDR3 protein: CASSQDLSFYEQYF

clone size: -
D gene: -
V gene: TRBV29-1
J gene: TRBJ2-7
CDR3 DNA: TGCAGCGTTGGGGTCTCCTACGAGCAGTACTTC
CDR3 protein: CSVGVSYEQYF

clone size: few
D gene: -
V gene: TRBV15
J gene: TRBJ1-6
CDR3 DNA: TGTGCCACCAGCAATGGAAGGGGTACACCCCTCCACTTT
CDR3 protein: CATSNGRGTPLHF

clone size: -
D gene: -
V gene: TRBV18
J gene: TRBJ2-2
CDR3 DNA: TGTGCCAGCTCACTGGGGACCGCCGAAACAGGGGAGCTGTTTTTT
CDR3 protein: CASSLGTAETGELFF

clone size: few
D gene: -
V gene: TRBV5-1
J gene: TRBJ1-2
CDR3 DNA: TGCGCCAGCAGACGCGGAGTGGGACCTAACTATGGCTACACCTTC
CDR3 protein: CASRRGVGPNYGYTF

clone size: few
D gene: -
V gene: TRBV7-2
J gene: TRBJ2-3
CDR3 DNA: TGTGCCAGCAGCCGAGGGGTAGGGACCGAGAAGTATTTT
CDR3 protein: CASSRGVGTEKYF

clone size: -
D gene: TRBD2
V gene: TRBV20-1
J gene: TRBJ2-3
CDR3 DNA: TGCAGTGCTAGAAGAGCGGGACTAGCGACAGATACGCAGTATTTT
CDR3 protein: CSARRAGLATDTQYF

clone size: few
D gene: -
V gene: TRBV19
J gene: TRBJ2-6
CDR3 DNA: TGTGCCAGTACCCTGCGGGATGGGGCCAACGTCCTGACTTTC
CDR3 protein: CASTLRDGANVLTF

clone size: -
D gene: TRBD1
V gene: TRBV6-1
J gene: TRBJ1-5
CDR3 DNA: TGTGCCAGCAGTGAACGCCGGGACAGGGATCAGCCCCAGCATTTT
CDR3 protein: CASSERRDRDQPQHF

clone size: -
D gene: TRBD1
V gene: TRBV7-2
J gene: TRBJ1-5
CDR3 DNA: TGTGCCAGCAGCGCAGGGGGCAGCCAGCCCCAGCATTTT
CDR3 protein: CASSAGGSQPQHF

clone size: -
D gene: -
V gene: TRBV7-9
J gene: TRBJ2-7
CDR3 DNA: TGTGCCAGCAGCCCGGCCGTCCCGGGGGAGCAGTACTTC
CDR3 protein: CASSPAVPGEQYF

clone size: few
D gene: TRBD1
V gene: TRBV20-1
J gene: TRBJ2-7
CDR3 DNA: TGCAGTGCTGCGGACAGGGGGCATCTCTACGAGCAGTACTTC
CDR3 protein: CSAADRGHLYEQYF